This T cell receptor beta chain stems from a study of high-grade serous ovarian cancer treatment subgroups. Study background: Each sample yielded on average around 7,300 unique TCR beta rearrangements from around 14,000 reads.

The tumor samples were collected prior to definitive surgery or chemotherapy. Assay: immunoSEQ multiplex PCR; the TCRdb copy retains only in-frame clones and omits some. The sample records roughly 12,000 clones, 75% to 90% being singletons. The CDR3 loop spans 15 amino acids. Germline V gene sequence: CDR1 KGHSH, CDR2 LQKENI. The junction had 6 bases not matched to a gene; V was cut back by 6 bases and J by 3 bases. This chain links TRBV18 with TRBJ1-1, with TRBD1 matching 11 bases. The sequencing sample was made of tumor tissue. The clonotype was recovered from a human donor with high-grade serous ovarian cancer. In DNA form, the CDR3 reads TGTGCCAGCTCTTCGGGACAGGGGGGGTACACTGAAGCTTTCTTT. The encoded protein is CASSSGQGGYTEAFF.